The rows below give T cell receptor beta chains drawn from one sample of a study of control samples from healthy donors and cancer patients. Some clones are missing from TCRdb's copy, which holds only in-frame ones; the method was immunoSEQ multiplex PCR. The sample has under 65,000 clones, 80% to 95% seen once; the top ten hold around 1%. Sequences were obtained from PBMCs. These TCRs come from a young man with colorectal cancer. Both conserved end residues are part of each CDR3. Fields, in order: clone size, J gene, V gene, CDR3 protein. A row's size may be missing; if present it is once, few, many or a size class.

size: -; J: TRBJ1-5; V: TRBV24-1; CDR3: CATSGHSNQPQHF
size: -; J: TRBJ2-1; V: TRBV5-1; CDR3: CASSLRPVGQGLNEQFF
size: once; J: TRBJ2-3; V: TRBV5-1; CDR3: CASSLQVGSDTQYF
size: -; J: TRBJ2-1; V: TRBV5-1; CDR3: CASSIAGLRNEQFF
size: -; J: TRBJ1-2; V: TRBV7-9; CDR3: CASSLVVANYGYTF
size: -; J: TRBJ2-5; V: TRBV6-5; CDR3: CASRAPGARETQYF
size: -; J: TRBJ2-3; V: TRBV2; CDR3: CAGASGRPSTDTQYF
size: -; J: TRBJ1-4; V: TRBV3-1/TRBV3-2; CDR3: CASSRYRGGKGDEKLFF
size: -; J: TRBJ1-2; V: TRBV11-2; CDR3: CASSLEAGSGYGYTF
size: -; J: TRBJ2-1; V: TRBV18; CDR3: CASSPQGRSSNEQFF
size: -; J: TRBJ1-6; V: TRBV9; CDR3: CASSVGVGGGSPLHF
size: -; J: TRBJ2-7; V: TRBV11-2; CDR3: CASSQKPAEVLYYEQYF
size: -; J: TRBJ2-7; V: TRBV6-2/TRBV6-3; CDR3: CASSQDRKPPYEQYF
size: -; J: TRBJ1-1; V: TRBV19; CDR3: CASSIWAGGIGGNTEAFF
size: -; J: TRBJ2-5; V: TRBV6-5; CDR3: CASSYGGREETQYF